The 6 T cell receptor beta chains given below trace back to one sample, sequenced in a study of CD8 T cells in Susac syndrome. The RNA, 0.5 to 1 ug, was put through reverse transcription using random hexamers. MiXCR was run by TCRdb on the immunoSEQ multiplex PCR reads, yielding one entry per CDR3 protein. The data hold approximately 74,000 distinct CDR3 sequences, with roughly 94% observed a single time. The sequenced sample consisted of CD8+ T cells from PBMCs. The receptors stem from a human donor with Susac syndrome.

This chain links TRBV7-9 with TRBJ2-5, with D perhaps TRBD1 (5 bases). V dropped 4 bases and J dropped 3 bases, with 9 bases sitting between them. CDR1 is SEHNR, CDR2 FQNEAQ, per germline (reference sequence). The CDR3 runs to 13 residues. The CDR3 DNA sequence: TGTGCCAGCAGCTCCCCGACAGAAGAGACCCAGTACTTC. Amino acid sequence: CASSSPTEETQYF.

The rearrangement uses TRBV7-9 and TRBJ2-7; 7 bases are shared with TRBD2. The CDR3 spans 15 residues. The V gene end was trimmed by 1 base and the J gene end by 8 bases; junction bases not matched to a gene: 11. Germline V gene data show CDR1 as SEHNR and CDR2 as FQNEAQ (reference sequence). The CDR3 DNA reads TGTGCCAGCAGCTTAGAAGCTAGCGGTCGTCCCCAGCAGTACTTC. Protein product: CASSLEASGRPQQYF.

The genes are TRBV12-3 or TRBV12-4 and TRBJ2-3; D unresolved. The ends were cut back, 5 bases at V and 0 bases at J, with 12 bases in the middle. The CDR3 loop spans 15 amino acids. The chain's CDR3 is CASSPSYSSTDTQYF. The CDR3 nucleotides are TGTGCCAGCAGTCCCTCCTACAGTAGCACAGATACGCAGTATTTT.

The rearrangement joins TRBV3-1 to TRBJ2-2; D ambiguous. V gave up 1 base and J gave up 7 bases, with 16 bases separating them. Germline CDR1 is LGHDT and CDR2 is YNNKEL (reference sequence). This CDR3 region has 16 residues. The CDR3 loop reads CASSQAHLGFGGELFF. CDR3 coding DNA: TGTGCCAGCAGCCAAGCCCATTTGGGGTTCGGCGGGGAGCTGTTTTTT.

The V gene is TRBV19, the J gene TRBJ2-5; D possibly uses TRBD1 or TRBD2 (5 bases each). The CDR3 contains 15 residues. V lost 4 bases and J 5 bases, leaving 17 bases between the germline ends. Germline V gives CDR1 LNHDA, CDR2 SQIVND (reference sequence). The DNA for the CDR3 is TGTGCCAGTAGTACACAAGTAGGGACCTGGGAGACCCAGTACTTC. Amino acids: CASSTQVGTWETQYF.

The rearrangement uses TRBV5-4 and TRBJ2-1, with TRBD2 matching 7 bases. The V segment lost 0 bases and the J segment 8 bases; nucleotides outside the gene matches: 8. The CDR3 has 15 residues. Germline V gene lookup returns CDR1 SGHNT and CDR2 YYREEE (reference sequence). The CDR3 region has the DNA TGTGCCAGCAGCTTGGGGGACTACTTACAAGATGAGCAGTTCTTC. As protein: CASSLGDYLQDEQFF.